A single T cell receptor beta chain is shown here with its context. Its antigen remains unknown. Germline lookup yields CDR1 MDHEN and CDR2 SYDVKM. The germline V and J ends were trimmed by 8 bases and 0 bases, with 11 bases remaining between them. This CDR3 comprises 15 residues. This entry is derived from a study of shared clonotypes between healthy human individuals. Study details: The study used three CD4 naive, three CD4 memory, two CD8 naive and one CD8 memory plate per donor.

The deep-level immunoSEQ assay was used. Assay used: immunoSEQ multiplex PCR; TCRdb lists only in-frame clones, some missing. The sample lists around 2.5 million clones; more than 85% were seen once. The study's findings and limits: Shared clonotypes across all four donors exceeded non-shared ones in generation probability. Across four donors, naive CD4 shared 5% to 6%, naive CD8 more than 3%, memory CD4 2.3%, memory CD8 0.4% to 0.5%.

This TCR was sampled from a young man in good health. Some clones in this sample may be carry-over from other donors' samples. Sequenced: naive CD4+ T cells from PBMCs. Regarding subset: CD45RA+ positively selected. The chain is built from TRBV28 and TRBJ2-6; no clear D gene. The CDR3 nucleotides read TGTGCCAGCGGCCGACTGAGCTCTGGGGCCAACGTCCTGACTTTC. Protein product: CASGRLSSGANVLTF.